A single sample gave rise to the 22 T cell receptor beta chains below, sequenced in a study of identical twins. TCRdb fed the 5' RACE reads into MiXCR, producing one record per CDR3 protein. The table records 250,000 to 300,000 distinct CDR3 sequences, roughly 8.7% of them present only once. The same sample was also used in a study of yellow fever vaccine responses in identical twins.

Sequencing was done on a sample of CD8+ T cells sorted from blood. The receptors stem from a woman aged 18-29 years in good health.

The table lists this clonotype with a few counts. The V and J genes are TRBV9 and TRBJ1-2; a weak D match, TRBD1 (5 bases). The CDR3 is 11 amino acids. Trimming cost V 3 bases and J 7 bases, with 7 bases left between them. CDR1 is SGDLS and CDR2 is YYNGEE in the germline V gene. This CDR3 is CASSGRGGYTF. The CDR3 nucleotides read TGTGCCAGCAGCGGGAGGGGTGGCTACACCTTC. Full variable domain (remainder filled in from reference TRBV9 and TRBJ1-2): DSGVTQTPKHLITATGQRVTLRCSPRSGDLSVYWYQQSLDQGLQFLIQYYNGEERAKGNILERFSAQQFPDLHSELNLSSLELGDSALYFCASSGRGGYTFGSGTRLTVV.

There are many counts of this clonotype. The CDR3 loop reads CSVDLSRDRGSYEQYF. CDR3 nucleotides: TGCAGCGTTGATTTGAGCCGGGACAGGGGATCCTACGAGCAGTACTTC. The V call is TRBV29-1, the J call TRBJ2-7; 10 bases are shared with TRBD1. The CDR3 length is 16 residues. V shed 3 bases and J 1 base; nucleotides not matched to a gene: 9. Germline assignment: CDR1 SQVTM and CDR2 ANQGSEA.

This clonotype has at least ten counts. This rearrangement joins TRBV3-1 to TRBJ2-3; 14 bases fit TRBD2. Germline CDR1 reads LGHDT; CDR2 reads YNNKEL (reference sequence). There are 16 residues in the CDR3. The V segment lost 4 bases and the J segment 6 bases; nucleotides outside the gene matches: 6. The CDR3 sequence: CASSPGTSGRGDTQYF. Written as DNA, the CDR3 is TGTGCCAGCAGCCCCGGGACTAGCGGGAGAGGGGATACGCAGTATTTT.

This clonotype occurred many times. V usage is TRBV10-2 and J usage is TRBJ2-7; TRBD2 matches at 7 bases. The CDR3 is 17 residues long. Germline lookup yields CDR1 WSHSY and CDR2 SAAADI. V gave up 2 bases and J gave up 4 bases; unmatched junction bases: 14. The CDR3 region has the DNA TGCGCCAGCAGTGAGCCGGGGGACGTAGCGGGTGGTTACGAGCAGTACTTC. The encoded protein is CASSEPGDVAGGYEQYF.

Ten or more counts support this clonotype. CDR3 DNA sequence: TGTGCCATCAAGGACGGGAACACAGATACGCAGTATTTT. Its translation is CAIKDGNTDTQYF. The rearrangement links TRBV10-3 to TRBJ2-3, with a tentative D call TRBD2 (5 bases). The V end lost 7 bases, the J end lost 2 bases, and 10 bases lay between the germline ends. The germline V gene has CDR1 ENHRY and CDR2 SYGVKD. This CDR3 has 13 residues.

The V and J genes are TRBV7-2 and TRBJ2-7; D is unresolved. Trimming removed 1 base at V and 3 bases at J, with 7 bases between. CDR1 is SGHTA, CDR2 FQGNSA, per germline. There are 13 residues in the CDR3. In DNA, the CDR3 is TGTGCCAGCAGCTTAGTGGCTATCTACGAGCAGTACTTC. Residues: CASSLVAIYEQYF.

This clonotype was seen a few times. J is TRBJ2-2 and V is TRBV29-1, with D possibly matching TRBD1 (5 bases). With 3 bases removed from V and 6 bases from J, the gap between germline ends came to 11 bases. Germline-derived CDR1 and CDR2 are SQVTM and ANQGSEA. The CDR3 is 13 residues long. The CDR3 DNA is TGCAGCGTTGACAGCCAGGGCGCCGGGGAGCTGTTTTTT. The encoded protein is CSVDSQGAGELFF.

The sample holds a few counts of this clonotype. The gene calls are TRBV5-6 and TRBJ2-7, with 7 bases aligning to TRBD2. Losses at the gene ends were 3 bases for V and 3 bases for J; bases not matched to a gene: 6. Germline CDR1 reads SGHDT; CDR2 reads YYEEEE. This CDR3 region has 14 residues. Here the CDR3 DNA reads TGTGCCAGCAGCTCGCGGACTAGAAGCTACGAGCAGTACTTC. Protein product: CASSSRTRSYEQYF.

This clonotype was seen ten or more times. CDR3 sequence (DNA): TGTGCCAGCAGACTACAGGGATCGTACTACGAGCAGTACTTC. Its protein product is CASRLQGSYYEQYF. V usage is TRBV27 and J usage is TRBJ2-7, with D maybe TRBD1 (6 bases). This CDR3 region has 14 residues. CDR1 and CDR2 from the germline V gene are MNHEY and SMNVEV (reference sequence). The V end was cut by 6 bases, the J end by 3 bases, with 15 bases between.

This clonotype was seen many times. This sequence joins TRBV6-2 or TRBV6-3 and TRBJ2-2; TRBD1 agrees at 8 bases. Germline-derived CDR1 and CDR2 are MNHEY and SVGEGT. The CDR3 length is 14 residues. V shed 7 bases, J shed 2 bases, and the junction held 3 bases outside the gene matches. Here the CDR3 DNA reads TGTGCCAGCATGGGACAGGCTAACACCGGGGAGCTGTTTTTT. It is translated as CASMGQANTGELFF.

The chain carries TRBV4-3 and TRBJ2-1; 9 nucleotides agree with TRBD2. Per germline, CDR1 LGHNA and CDR2 YSLEER. V gave up 4 bases and J gave up 9 bases; unmatched junction bases: 13. CDR3 length: 16 amino acids. This chain's CDR3 is CASSLGLAGLEGEQFF. The CDR3 region has the DNA TGCGCCAGCAGCCTGGGGCTAGCGGGATTAGAGGGTGAGCAGTTCTTC.

This clonotype was observed many times. This chain uses TRBV10-2 with TRBJ2-3, with TRBD2 identical over 8 bases. CDR1 and CDR2 (germline): WSHSY, SAAADI. J gave up 5 bases and V 6 bases, and 10 bases lay outside the gene matches. The CDR3 runs to 15 residues. Written as DNA, the CDR3 is TGCGCCAGCAGGGGGATTAGCGGGGTCGGAGATACGCAGTATTTT. It codes for CASRGISGVGDTQYF.

This clonotype was seen only a few times. This chain connects TRBV14 to TRBJ2-7; perhaps TRBD1 as D (7 bases). CDR3 length equals 14 residues. Germline V gene sequence: CDR1 SGHDN, CDR2 FVKESK. Between the trimmed V and J ends, which lost 4 bases and 5 bases, there was a span of 15 bases. CDR3 residues: CASSPRQGGHEQYF. The CDR3 region has the DNA TGTGCCAGCAGCCCACGACAGGGAGGTCACGAGCAGTACTTC.

V is TRBV7-9 and J is TRBJ2-5; 8 bases agree with TRBD2. Trimming cost V 5 bases and J 5 bases; bases outside gene matches: 10. Germline loops: CDR1 SEHNR, CDR2 FQNEAQ (reference sequence). The CDR3 sequence is 15 residues long. The CDR3 bases are TGTGCCAGCAGCAGAGGAGATAGCGGGATTGAGACCCAGTACTTC. Translation gives CASSRGDSGIETQYF.

In this sample, this clonotype turned up a few times. The V call is TRBV27, the J call TRBJ2-3; tentative D call: TRBD1 (5 bases). Trimming cost V 3 bases and J 4 bases, with 11 bases left between them. This CDR3 is built from 14 residues. Germline V gives CDR1 MNHEY, CDR2 SMNVEV (reference sequence). The DNA of the CDR3 is TGTGCCAGCAGTTTTCAGGGTTGGTCAGATACGCAGTATTTT. Encoded protein: CASSFQGWSDTQYF.

This chain joins TRBV19 and TRBJ2-1, with 13 nucleotides matching TRBD2. The CDR3 is made up of 19 amino acids. CDR1 is LNHDA, CDR2 SQIVND, per germline (reference sequence). After removal of 4 bases from V and 0 bases from J, the junction contained 9 bases not matched to a gene. Written as DNA, the CDR3 is TGTGCCAGTAGTAACCTTGGGACTAGCGGGATTCGCTCCTACAATGAGCAGTTCTTC. This sequence encodes CASSNLGTSGIRSYNEQFF.

This clonotype was observed a handful of times. The rearrangement joins TRBV15 to TRBJ2-7; D is possibly TRBD1 or TRBD2 (5 bases each). V dropped 0 bases and J dropped 3 bases, with 12 bases sitting between them. Germline-derived CDR1 and CDR2 are LNHNV and YYDKDF (reference sequence). This CDR3 has 15 residues. Here the CDR3 reads CATSRDSPGSYEQYF. DNA for the CDR3: TGTGCCACCAGCAGAGATTCTCCAGGGAGCTACGAGCAGTACTTC.

This clonotype was seen ten or more times. CDR3 protein: CASSSPTSADTQYF. For the CDR3, the DNA is TGTGCCAGCAGTTCCCCGACTAGCGCAGATACGCAGTATTTT. The V call is TRBV12-3 or TRBV12-4, the J call TRBJ2-3; 8 bases fit TRBD2. V dropped 4 bases and J dropped 4; count of bases not matched to a gene: 4. There are 14 residues in the CDR3.

This clonotype occurred a few times. CDR3 loop: CASSAAEQGAPEQFF. In nucleotides, the CDR3 is TGTGCCAGCAGCGCCGCCGAGCAGGGGGCGCCTGAGCAGTTCTTC. The rearrangement uses TRBV7-2 and TRBJ2-1; the match to TRBD1 covers 8 bases. Germline V lookup: CDR1 SGHTA, CDR2 FQGNSA. V lost 5 bases, J lost 9 bases, and 12 bases stayed unmatched. The CDR3 consists of 15 residues.

This clonotype occurred a few times. This rearrangement joins TRBV27 to TRBJ2-7; 8 nucleotides align to TRBD2. The CDR3 spans 14 residues. From germline, CDR1 is MNHEY and CDR2 SMNVEV (reference sequence). Trimming took 6 bases from V and 3 from J; bases not matched to a gene: 7. The CDR3 loop reads CASSVAGLNYEQYF. The CDR3 coding sequence is TGTGCCAGCAGCGTAGCGGGACTAAACTACGAGCAGTACTTC.

As to this clonotype: A much more abundant neighbour one base away suggests this may be a read error. This rearrangement joins TRBV12-3 or TRBV12-4 to TRBJ2-7; D ambiguous. The CDR3 spans 12 residues. The CDR3 sequence is CASSFLSHERYF. In DNA, the CDR3 is TGTGCCAGCAGTTTCTTGAGCCACGAGCGGTACTTC.

Concerning this clonotype: Possible read error: a much larger clone is one base away. The chain joins TRBV24-1 to TRBJ2-3; D perhaps matches TRBD1 (5 bases). Germline V gives CDR1 KGHDR, CDR2 SFDVKD. This CDR3 region has 19 residues. CDR3 in amino acids: CATSYLRNGEGAWADTQYF. The CDR3 DNA follows: TGTGCCACCAGTTATTTAAGGAATGGTGAAGGGGCTTGGGCAGATACGCAGTATTTT.